This is a list of T cell receptor beta chains from one sample in a study of shared clonotypes between healthy human individuals. The repertoire was sequenced with immunoSEQ multiplex PCR; TCRdb's copy has only in-frame clones and lacks some. Seen here are about 2.5 million clones, about 90% observed once, and the top ten hold 0.37%. The specimen sequenced was naive CD4+ T cells from PBMCs. These receptors came from a man younger than 35 in good health. Some clones in this sample may be carry-over from other donors' samples. The CDR3 runs from the conserved cysteine through the conserved F or W. D genes are given only for firm matches. The listing skips clone size in some rows; elsewhere it reads once, few, many or a size class.

TRBJ2-3,-,TRBV29-1,once,TGCAGCGCCGAAAGACAGAGCCTTAGCACAGATACGCAGTATTTT,CSAERQSLSTDTQYF
TRBJ2-3,TRBD2,TRBV7-2,-,TGTGCCGGAGCGGGAGACCGCACAGATACGCAGTATTTT,CAGAGDRTDTQYF
TRBJ2-1,TRBD2,TRBV14,-,TGTGCCAGCAGCCAAGTATCTAGCGGGAGGTACTACAATGAGCAGTTCTTC,CASSQVSSGRYYNEQFF
TRBJ2-5,-,TRBV2,-,TGTGCCAGCAGTGGGGCCGTAGGGACCCAAGAGACCCAGTACTTC,CASSGAVGTQETQYF
TRBJ1-1,TRBD1,TRBV7-9,once,TGTGCCAGCAGCCGACAGGGGAACACTGAAGCTTTCTTT,CASSRQGNTEAFF
TRBJ1-5,-,TRBV18,-,TGTGCCAGCTCACCAGGGGTCAATCAGCCCCAGCATTTT,CASSPGVNQPQHF
TRBJ2-2,-,TRBV29-1,few,TGCAGCGTTGGGAACAGGTTAAGCACCGGGGAGCTGTTTTTT,CSVGNRLSTGELFF
TRBJ1-2,-,TRBV27,-,TGTGCCAGCAGTTTATCGGGGGGAGGATATGGCTACACCTTC,CASSLSGGGYGYTF
TRBJ1-2,-,TRBV28,-,TGTGCCAGCAGTTTAACAGGAGGTTATGGCTACACCTTC,CASSLTGGYGYTF
TRBJ1-6,-,TRBV28,-,TGTGCCAGCAGTTTATCGGCAGGGAATTCACCCCTCCACTTT,CASSLSAGNSPLHF
TRBJ1-2,-,TRBV6-4,-,TGTGCCAGCAGTGACACTGGGGAGGACTATGGCTACACCTTC,CASSDTGEDYGYTF
TRBJ2-1,-,TRBV5-1,-,TGCGCCAGCAGCTTGGACGTGGGTGAGCAGTTCTTC,CASSLDVGEQFF
TRBJ2-7,TRBD2,TRBV5-1,once,TGCGCCAGCAGCTACGGGACTAGCGGGAGGGGATACGAGCAGTACTTC,CASSYGTSGRGYEQYF
TRBJ2-1,-,TRBV5-1,once,TGCGCCACCTCCATCCAGGGCCCCTACAATGAGCAGTTCTTC,CATSIQGPYNEQFF
TRBJ2-7,-,TRBV6-1,once,TGTGCCACCCTGGGGGGCTACGAGCAGTACTTC,CATLGGYEQYF
TRBJ2-5,-,TRBV30,once,TGTGCCTGGATCGGGTACAGCCCAGAGGCCCAGTACTTC,CAWIGYSPEAQYF
TRBJ2-5,TRBD1,TRBV7-9,-,TGTGCCAGCAGCGAAACCGGGACAGCACAAGAGACCCAGTACTTC,CASSETGTAQETQYF
TRBJ1-1,-,TRBV7-3,once,TGTGCCAGCAGCCCCGGACAGCTAATGAACACTGAAGCTTTCTTT,CASSPGQLMNTEAFF
TRBJ2-5,-,TRBV6-6,once,TGTGCCGCCTCCTCGGCCGCCGAGACCCAGTACTTC,CAASSAAETQYF
TRBJ2-7,-,TRBV6-5,-,TGTGCCAGCAGTTACAGGCAAGGAATCTACGAGCAGTACTTC,CASSYRQGIYEQYF
TRBJ2-7,-,TRBV7-2,-,TGTGCCAGCAGCTTAAGTACCGAGCAGTACTTC,CASSLSTEQYF
TRBJ2-7,TRBD1,TRBV2,-,TGTGCCAGCAGCGCTTACAGGGGGCGCGTCTACGAGCAGTACTTC,CASSAYRGRVYEQYF
TRBJ2-3,-,TRBV5-1,-,TGCGCCAGCAGCCCTGGGGGCGGGAGCACAGATACGCAGTATTTT,CASSPGGGSTDTQYF
TRBJ2-7,-,TRBV4-3,once,TGCGCCAGCAGCCAAGTTCCTCCAGACGGGACTTATCCCTACGAGCAGTACTTC,CASSQVPPDGTYPYEQYF
TRBJ2-5,-,TRBV7-2,-,TGTGCCAGCAGCTGGGGCGGAGGGGGCCAAGAGACCCAGTACTTC,CASSWGGGGQETQYF
TRBJ2-4,-,TRBV7-2,-,TGTGCCAGCAGCCCAGTTCAGGGGTCGACGGGGTACTTC,CASSPVQGSTGYF
TRBJ1-2,TRBD1,TRBV5-1,-,TGCGCCAGCAGCTCGCAACAGGGGATCTATGGCTACACCTTC,CASSSQQGIYGYTF
TRBJ2-7,TRBD1,TRBV5-1,-,TGCGCCAGCATGCCCGGGACAGGTCTCTACGAGCAGTACTTC,CASMPGTGLYEQYF
TRBJ2-5,TRBD2,TRBV7-8,-,TGTGCCAGCAGCTTTAAGGGAGGGGTGGGCGCTCTTTTTGAGACCCAGTACTTC,CASSFKGGVGALFETQYF
TRBJ2-1,-,TRBV7-3,-,TGTGCCAGCAGCTCCGTCCGGGGAGCTGAGCAGTTCTTC,CASSSVRGAEQFF
TRBJ2-2,TRBD2,TRBV4-1,-,TGCGCCAGCAGGATAGCGGGGCCCAACACCGGGGAGCTGTTTTTT,CASRIAGPNTGELFF
TRBJ2-7,-,TRBV28,-,TGTGCCAGCAGTCAAGGTAGGGTCCCCTACGAGCAGTACTTC,CASSQGRVPYEQYF
TRBJ2-3,-,TRBV7-3,-,TGTGCCAGCAGCTCCGGAGCCTACTTCACAGATACGCAGTATTTT,CASSSGAYFTDTQYF
TRBJ1-1,TRBD1,TRBV27,-,TGTGCCAGCAGTTTCCTCGACAGGGTAAACACTGAAGCTTTCTTT,CASSFLDRVNTEAFF
TRBJ1-3,-,TRBV11-2,-,TGTGCCAGCAGCTTCCTGACATCTGGAAACACCATATATTTT,CASSFLTSGNTIYF
TRBJ2-7,TRBD2,TRBV28,-,TGTGCCAGCAGTGCGGCGGGAGGGCCCTACGAGCAGTACTTC,CASSAAGGPYEQYF
TRBJ2-3,TRBD1,TRBV5-4,-,TGTGCCAGCAGCAACCGACAGGGGGCAGGGGATACGCAGTATTTT,CASSNRQGAGDTQYF
TRBJ1-2,TRBD1,TRBV7-9,-,TGTGCCAGCAGCTTAGACAGGGGGCCTGGCTATGGCTACACCTTC,CASSLDRGPGYGYTF
TRBJ2-7,-,TRBV29-1,-,TGCAGCGGTAACTACGAGCAGTACTTC,CSGNYEQYF
TRBJ2-3,TRBD1,TRBV5-1,-,TGCGCCAGCAGCGCCATACAGGGGTCAGATACGCAGTATTTT,CASSAIQGSDTQYF
TRBJ2-6,-,TRBV6-5,-,TGTGCCAGCCGGACCCTCCAGGCTGGGGCCAACGTCCTGACTTTC,CASRTLQAGANVLTF
TRBJ2-7,-,TRBV7-8,-,TGTGCCAGCAGGTTCAAGGAGCCCGGGTCCTACGAGCAGTACTTC,CASRFKEPGSYEQYF
TRBJ1-4,-,TRBV7-9,-,TGTGCCAGCAGCCCGCCGCCGGGACGGAGGGATGAAAAACTGTTTTTT,CASSPPPGRRDEKLFF
TRBJ1-1,-,TRBV21-1,few,TGTGCCAGCAGCATACACTCTGAAGCTTTCTTT,CASSIHSEAFF
TRBJ1-1,-,TRBV10-3,once,TGTGCCCTCCCCGGGGGTATCACTGAAGCTTTCTTT,CALPGGITEAFF
TRBJ2-5,TRBD2,TRBV28,-,TGTGCCAGCAGCCCGGGACTAGCGGGAGGACGAGAGACCCAGTACTTC,CASSPGLAGGRETQYF
TRBJ1-1,-,TRBV7-9,-,TGTGCCAGCACCACGGGGGGGGGCGGCACTGAAGCTTTCTTT,CASTTGGGGTEAFF
TRBJ1-2,TRBD1,TRBV28,once,TGTGCCAGCAGTTTCTGGGGACAGGGGTACGGCCCCACCTTC,CASSFWGQGYGPTF
TRBJ1-2,-,TRBV4-3,-,TGCGCCAGCAGCCAAGTGGGGGGCTTGTACTATGGCTACACCTTC,CASSQVGGLYYGYTF
TRBJ2-7,-,TRBV5-1,-,TGCGCCAGCAGACCCGCCGACAACTACGAGCAGTACTTC,CASRPADNYEQYF
TRBJ2-7,TRBD2,TRBV7-3,once,TGTGCCAGCAGCTTATTCCTAGCGGGAGGGCCCCACGAGCAGTACTTC,CASSLFLAGGPHEQYF
TRBJ1-2,TRBD1,TRBV28,-,TGTGCCAGCAGTCGATCTCCCGGGACAGGACTTAACTATGGCTACACCTTC,CASSRSPGTGLNYGYTF
TRBJ2-1,-,TRBV6-6,-,TGTGCCAGCAGTGCCACCGGACCGAACTACAATGAGCAGTTCTTC,CASSATGPNYNEQFF
TRBJ2-1,-,TRBV30,-,TGTGCCTGGGGACGGTACAATGAGCAGTTCTTC,CAWGRYNEQFF
TRBJ1-1,-,TRBV6-5,-,TGTGCCAGCATGTACACAGGGCTCGGTACTGAAGCTTTCTTT,CASMYTGLGTEAFF
TRBJ1-5,-,TRBV5-6,-,TGTGCCAGCAGTGCTGGAGGCAGGGGCGAATATCAGCCCCAGCATTTT,CASSAGGRGEYQPQHF